The clone carrying this T cell receptor beta chain was seen repeatedly, ten times or more. Antigen: not known. CDR3 size: 12 residues. V gave up 3 bases and J gave up 8 bases, with 11 bases separating them. Germline values: CDR1 GTSNPN, CDR2 SVGIG (reference sequence). HTBI primers from iRepertoire and Arm-PCR of CDR3 regions yielded the TCR beta libraries. TCRdb used MiXCR to reprocess the multiplex PCR reads, holding one entry per CDR3 protein. This sample has around 480,000 distinct CDR3 sequences; roughly 15% occur once, and the top ten carry more than 9%. The data stem from a study of regulatory T cells in long-lasting Graves disease. For the study at large: Antithyroid drugs had been taken by newly diagnosed Graves' patients for under 3 months. Study-wide results and caveats: Persistent Graves' patients showed less TCR diversity than newly diagnosed patients showed.

Time point indicated: newly diagnosed GD, antithyroid drugs for less than 3 months. Extracted RNA from PBMCs served as the source of the TCR library. The peripheral blood volume drawn was roughly 8.7 milliliters, and it was collected into EDTA tubes. A further study also used this sample, focusing on T cells in Graves' hyperthyroidism and ophthalmopathy.

The sequenced sample was peripheral blood mononuclear cells (PBMCs), obtained at new diagnosis, from a patient treated with antithyroid drugs. This clonotype originated in a middle-aged man with Graves disease. The rearrangement joins TRBV30 to TRBJ2-1, with D maybe TRBD2 (5 bases). This CDR3 reads CAWSFLAYEQFF. The CDR3, as DNA: TGTGCCTGGAGCTTTCTAGCTTATGAGCAGTTCTTC.